Given below is one TCR beta chain in context. As yet, its antigen is unknown. The CDR3 consists of 15 residues. V trimming: 5 bases; J trimming: 3 bases; junction bases outside the gene matches: 10. Germline V lookup: CDR1 SEHNR, CDR2 FQNEAQ (reference sequence). PCR was performed using 60 Vbeta and 13 Jbeta primers. The data were produced by immunoSEQ multiplex PCR, yet TCRdb's version contains in-frame clones alone and is incomplete. The data contain about 130,000 clones, 84% of them seen just once; the ten biggest clones take up 2.5% to 3%. These data belong to a study of cytomegalovirus exposure and HLA in healthy donors. General study results and limits: Information on immune exposure was restricted to one variable (CMV serostatus).

The rearrangement links TRBV7-9 to TRBJ2-7; the match to TRBD1 covers 7 bases. Sequencing input: PBMCs. This clonotype was sampled from a woman aged 18-30 years in good health and CMV-seropositive. The CDR3 DNA sequence: TGTGCCAGCAGCATTATTACAGGGGTGGACTACGAGCAGTACTTC. Its protein product is CASSIITGVDYEQYF.